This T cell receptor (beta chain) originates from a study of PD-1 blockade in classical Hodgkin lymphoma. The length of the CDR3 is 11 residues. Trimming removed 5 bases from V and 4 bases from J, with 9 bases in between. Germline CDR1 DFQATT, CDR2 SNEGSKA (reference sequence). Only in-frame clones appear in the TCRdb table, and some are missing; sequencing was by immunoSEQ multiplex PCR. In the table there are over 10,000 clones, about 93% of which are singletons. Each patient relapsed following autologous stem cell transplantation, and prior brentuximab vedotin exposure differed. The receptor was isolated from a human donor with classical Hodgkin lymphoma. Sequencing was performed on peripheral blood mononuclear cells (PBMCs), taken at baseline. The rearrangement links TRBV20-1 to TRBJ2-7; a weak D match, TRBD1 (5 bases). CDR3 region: CSARQGYEQYF. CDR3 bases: TGCAGTGCTCGGCAGGGTTACGAGCAGTACTTC.